This TCR beta chain was captured in a study of Tregs in tolerant kidney transplant recipients. Clones were read by immunoSEQ multiplex PCR, and TCRdb kept only the in-frame ones, dropping some. Recorded for this sample: around 33,000 clones. Germline loops: CDR1 SGHRS, CDR2 YFSETQ. V lost 0 bases and J 3 bases, leaving 18 bases between the germline ends. The CDR3 is 17 residues long. As for this clone: The DNA ends 3 residues before the CDR3 does, and the rest of the CDR3 is filled in from the germline J gene.

Mixed chimerism was transient after nonmyeloablative marrow transplants from related graft donors. The clonotype originates from a human patient who received a combined kidney and bone marrow transplant. The graft donor may be the source of some T cells. The chain is built from TRBV5-1 and TRBJ1-2; maybe TRBD1 (6 bases). The sample here was CD4+ T cells from blood (PBMCs), taken 24 months after the transplant. This CDR3 is CASSLATGNALHYGYTF. CDR3 bases read: TGCGCCAGCAGCTTGGCCACAGGGAACGCGTTGCACTATGGC.